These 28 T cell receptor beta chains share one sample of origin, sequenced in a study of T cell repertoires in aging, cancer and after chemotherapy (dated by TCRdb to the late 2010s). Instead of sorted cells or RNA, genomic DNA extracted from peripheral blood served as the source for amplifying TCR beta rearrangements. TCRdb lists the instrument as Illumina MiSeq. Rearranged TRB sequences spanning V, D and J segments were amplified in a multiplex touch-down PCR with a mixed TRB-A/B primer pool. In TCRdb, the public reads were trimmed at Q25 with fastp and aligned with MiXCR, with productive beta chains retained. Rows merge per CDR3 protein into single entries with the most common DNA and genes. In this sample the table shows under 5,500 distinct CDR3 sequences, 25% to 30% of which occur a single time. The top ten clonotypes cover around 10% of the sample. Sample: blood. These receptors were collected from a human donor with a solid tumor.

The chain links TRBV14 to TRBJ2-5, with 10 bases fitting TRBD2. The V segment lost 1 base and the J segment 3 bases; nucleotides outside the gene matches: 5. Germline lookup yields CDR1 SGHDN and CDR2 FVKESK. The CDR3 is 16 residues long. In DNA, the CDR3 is TGTGCCAGCAGCCAAGGACTAGCGGGTCGAAAAGAGACCCAGTACTTC. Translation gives CASSQGLAGRKETQYF.

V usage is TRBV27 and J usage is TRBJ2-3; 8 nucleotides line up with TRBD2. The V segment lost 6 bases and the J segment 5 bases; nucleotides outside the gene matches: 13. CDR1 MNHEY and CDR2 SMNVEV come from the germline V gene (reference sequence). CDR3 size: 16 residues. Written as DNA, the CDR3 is TGTGCCAGCAGCTGGGAGCGGGAGTATCTCGAAGATACGCAGTATTTT. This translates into CASSWEREYLEDTQYF.

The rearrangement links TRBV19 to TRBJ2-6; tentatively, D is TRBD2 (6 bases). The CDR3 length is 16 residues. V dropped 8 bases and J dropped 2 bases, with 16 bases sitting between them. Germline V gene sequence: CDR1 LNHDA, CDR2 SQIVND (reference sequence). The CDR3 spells CASSLGGPTGANVLTF. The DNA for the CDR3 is TGTGCCAGTTCCCTGGGGGGTCCTACTGGGGCCAACGTCCTGACTTTC.

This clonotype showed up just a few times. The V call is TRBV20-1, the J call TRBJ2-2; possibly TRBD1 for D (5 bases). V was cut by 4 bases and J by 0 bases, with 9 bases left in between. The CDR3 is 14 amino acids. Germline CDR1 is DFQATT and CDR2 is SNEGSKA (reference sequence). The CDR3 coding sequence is TGCAGTGCTATTCTGGGGCCGAACACCGGGGAGCTGTTTTTT. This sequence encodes CSAILGPNTGELFF.

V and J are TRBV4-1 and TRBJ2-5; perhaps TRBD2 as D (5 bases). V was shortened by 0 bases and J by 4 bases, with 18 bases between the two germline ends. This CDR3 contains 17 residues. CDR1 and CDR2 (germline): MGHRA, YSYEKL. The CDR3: CASSQESGGAGSETQYF. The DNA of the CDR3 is TGCGCCAGCAGCCAAGAAAGTGGCGGCGCGGGTTCAGAGACCCAGTACTTC.

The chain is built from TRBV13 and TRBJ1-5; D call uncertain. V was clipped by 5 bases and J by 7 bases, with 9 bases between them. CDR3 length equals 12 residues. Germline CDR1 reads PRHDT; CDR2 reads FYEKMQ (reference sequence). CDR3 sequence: CASSLGRQPQHF. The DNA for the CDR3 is TGTGCCAGCAGCCTCGGGAGGCAGCCCCAGCATTTT.

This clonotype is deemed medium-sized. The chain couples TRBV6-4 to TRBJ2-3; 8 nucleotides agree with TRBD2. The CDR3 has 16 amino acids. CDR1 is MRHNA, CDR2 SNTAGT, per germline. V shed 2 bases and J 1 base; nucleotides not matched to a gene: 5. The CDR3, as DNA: TGTGCCAGCAGTGACGCGACGGGGGGGGGCACAGATACGCAGTATTTT. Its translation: CASSDATGGGTDTQYF.

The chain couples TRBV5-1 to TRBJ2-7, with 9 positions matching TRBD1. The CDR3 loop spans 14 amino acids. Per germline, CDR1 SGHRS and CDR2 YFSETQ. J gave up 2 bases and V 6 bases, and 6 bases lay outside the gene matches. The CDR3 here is CASKDGQGPYEQYF. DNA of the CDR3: TGCGCCAGCAAGGACGGACAGGGGCCCTACGAGCAGTACTTC.

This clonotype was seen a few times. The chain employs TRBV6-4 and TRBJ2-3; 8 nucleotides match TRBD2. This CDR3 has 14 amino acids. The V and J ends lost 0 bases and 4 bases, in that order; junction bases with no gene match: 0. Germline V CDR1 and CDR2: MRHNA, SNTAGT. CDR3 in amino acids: CASSDSSGADTQYF. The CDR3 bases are TGTGCCAGCAGTGACTCTAGCGGGGCAGATACGCAGTATTTT.

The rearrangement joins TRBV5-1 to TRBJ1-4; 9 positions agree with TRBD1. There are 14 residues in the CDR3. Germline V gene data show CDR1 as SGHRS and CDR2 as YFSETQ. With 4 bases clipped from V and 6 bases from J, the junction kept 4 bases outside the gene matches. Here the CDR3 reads CASSLGQGHEKLFF. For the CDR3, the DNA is TGCGCCAGCAGCCTGGGACAGGGACATGAAAAACTGTTTTTT. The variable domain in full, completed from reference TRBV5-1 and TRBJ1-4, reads KAGVTQTPRYLIKTRGQQVTLSCSPISGHRSVSWYQQTPGQGLQFLFEYFSETQRNKGNFPGRFSGRQFSNSRSEMNVSTLELGDSALYLCASSLGQGHEKLFFGSGTQLSVL.

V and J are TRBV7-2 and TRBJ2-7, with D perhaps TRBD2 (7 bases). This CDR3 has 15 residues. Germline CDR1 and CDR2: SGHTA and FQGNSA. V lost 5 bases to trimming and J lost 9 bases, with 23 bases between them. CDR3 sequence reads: CASSPGGQAGWGQYF. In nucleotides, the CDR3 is TGTGCCAGCAGCCCCGGGGGGCAGGCGGGGTGGGGGCAGTACTTC.

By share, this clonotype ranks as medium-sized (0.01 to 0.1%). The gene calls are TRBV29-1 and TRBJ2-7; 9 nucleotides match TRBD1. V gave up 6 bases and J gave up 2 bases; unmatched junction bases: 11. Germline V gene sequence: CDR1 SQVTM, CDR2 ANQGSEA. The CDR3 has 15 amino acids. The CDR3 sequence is CSVDKGGDRAYEQYF. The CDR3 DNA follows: TGCAGCGTGGACAAGGGTGGGGACAGGGCCTACGAGCAGTACTTC.

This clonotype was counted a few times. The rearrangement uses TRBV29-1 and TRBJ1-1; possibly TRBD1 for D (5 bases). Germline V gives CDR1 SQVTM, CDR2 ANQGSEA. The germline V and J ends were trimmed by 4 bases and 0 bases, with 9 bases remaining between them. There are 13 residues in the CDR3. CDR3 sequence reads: CSVVTGVNTEAFF. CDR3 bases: TGCAGCGTTGTTACGGGGGTGAACACTGAAGCTTTCTTT.

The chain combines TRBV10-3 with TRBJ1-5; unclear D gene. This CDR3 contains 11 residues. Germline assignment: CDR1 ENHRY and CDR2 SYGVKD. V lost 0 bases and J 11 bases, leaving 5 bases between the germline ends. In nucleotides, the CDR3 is TGTGCCATCAGTGAGTCAGGGACCCAGCATTTT. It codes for CAISESGTQHF.

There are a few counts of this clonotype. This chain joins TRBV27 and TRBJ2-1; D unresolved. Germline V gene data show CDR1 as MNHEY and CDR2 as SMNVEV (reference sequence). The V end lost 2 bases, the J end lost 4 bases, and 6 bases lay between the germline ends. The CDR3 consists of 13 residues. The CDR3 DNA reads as TGTGCCAGCAGTTTAGGCCAGTACAATGAGCAGTTCTTC. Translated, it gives CASSLGQYNEQFF.

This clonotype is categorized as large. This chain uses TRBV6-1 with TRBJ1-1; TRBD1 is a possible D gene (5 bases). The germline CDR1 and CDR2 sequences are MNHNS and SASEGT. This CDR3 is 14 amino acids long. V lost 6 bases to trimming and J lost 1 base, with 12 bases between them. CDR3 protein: CASRVETGNTEAFF. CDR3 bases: TGTGCCAGCAGGGTTGAAACAGGGAACACTGAAGCTTTCTTT.

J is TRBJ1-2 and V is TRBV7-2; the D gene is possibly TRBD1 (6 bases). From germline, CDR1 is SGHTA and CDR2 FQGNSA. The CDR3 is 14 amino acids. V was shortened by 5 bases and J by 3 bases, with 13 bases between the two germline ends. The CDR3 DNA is TGTGCCAGCAGCCGACTCGGACAGTACTATGGCTACACCTTC. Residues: CASSRLGQYYGYTF.

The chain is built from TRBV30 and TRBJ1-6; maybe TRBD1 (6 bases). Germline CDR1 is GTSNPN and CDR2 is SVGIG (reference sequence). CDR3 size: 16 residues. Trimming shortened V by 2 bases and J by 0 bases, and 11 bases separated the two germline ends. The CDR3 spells CAWSPGQSSYNSPLHF. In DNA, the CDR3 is TGTGCCTGGAGTCCAGGACAGAGCTCCTATAATTCACCCCTCCACTTT.

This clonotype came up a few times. This CDR3 reads CSATVGGSRGEQYF. CDR3 coding DNA: TGCAGTGCCACGGTTGGGGGGAGCAGAGGCGAGCAGTACTTC. The chain uses TRBV20-1 and TRBJ2-7, with D tentatively TRBD2 (6 bases). Germline values: CDR1 DFQATT, CDR2 SNEGSKA (reference sequence). The V end lost 6 bases, the J end lost 6 bases, and 21 bases lay between the germline ends. CDR3 length: 14 amino acids.

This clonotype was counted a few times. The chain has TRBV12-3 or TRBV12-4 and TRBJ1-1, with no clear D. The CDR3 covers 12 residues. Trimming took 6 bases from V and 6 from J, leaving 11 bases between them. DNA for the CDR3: TGTGCCAGCAGACTATTGAAGGCTGAAGCTTTCTTT. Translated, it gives CASRLLKAEAFF.

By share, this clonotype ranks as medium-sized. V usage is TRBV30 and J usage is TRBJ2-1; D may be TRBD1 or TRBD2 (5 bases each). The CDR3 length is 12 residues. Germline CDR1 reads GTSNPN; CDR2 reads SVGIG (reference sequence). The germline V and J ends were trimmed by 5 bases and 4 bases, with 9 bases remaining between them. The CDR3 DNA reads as TGTGCCTGGGGGAGACAGTACAATGAGCAGTTCTTC. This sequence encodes CAWGRQYNEQFF. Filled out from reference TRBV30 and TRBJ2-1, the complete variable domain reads SQTIHQWPATLVQPVGSPLSLECTVEGTSNPNLYWYRQAAGRGLQLLFYSVGIGQISSEVPQNLSASRPQDRQFILSSKKLLLSDSGFYLCAWGRQYNEQFFGPGTRLTVL.

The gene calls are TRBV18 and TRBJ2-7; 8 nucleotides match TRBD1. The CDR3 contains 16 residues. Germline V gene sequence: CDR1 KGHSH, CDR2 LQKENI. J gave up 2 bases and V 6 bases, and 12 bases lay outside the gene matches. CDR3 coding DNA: TGTGCCAGCTCCCCCGCCAACAGGGGGGACGCCTACGAGCAGTACTTC. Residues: CASSPANRGDAYEQYF.

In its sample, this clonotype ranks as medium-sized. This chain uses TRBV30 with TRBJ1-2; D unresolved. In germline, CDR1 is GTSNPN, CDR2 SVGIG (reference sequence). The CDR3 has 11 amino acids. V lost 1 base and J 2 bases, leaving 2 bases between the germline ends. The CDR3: CAWSGNYGYTF. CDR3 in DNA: TGTGCCTGGAGTGGGAACTATGGCTACACCTTC.

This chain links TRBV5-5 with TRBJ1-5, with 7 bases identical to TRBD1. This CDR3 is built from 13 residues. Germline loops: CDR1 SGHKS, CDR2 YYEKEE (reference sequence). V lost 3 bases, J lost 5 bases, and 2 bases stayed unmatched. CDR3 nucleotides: TGTGCCAGCAGCTCAACAGGGGATCAGCCCCAGCATTTT. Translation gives CASSSTGDQPQHF.

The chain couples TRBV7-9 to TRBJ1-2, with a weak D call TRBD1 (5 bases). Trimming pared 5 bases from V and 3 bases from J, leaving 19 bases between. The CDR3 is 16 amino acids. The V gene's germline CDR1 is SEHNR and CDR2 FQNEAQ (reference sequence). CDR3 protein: CASSRSKTDTHYGYTF. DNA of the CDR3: TGTGCCAGCAGCCGATCAAAGACGGACACCCACTATGGCTACACCTTC.

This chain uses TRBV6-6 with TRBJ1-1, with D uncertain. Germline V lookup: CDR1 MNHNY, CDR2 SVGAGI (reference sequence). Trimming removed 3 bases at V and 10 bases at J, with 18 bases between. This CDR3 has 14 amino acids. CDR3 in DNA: TGTGCCAGCAGTTATGGCAGGACTGTGGTTGGAGCTTTCTTT. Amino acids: CASSYGRTVVGAFF.

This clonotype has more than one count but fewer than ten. In DNA, the CDR3 is TGCAGTGCTAGGACTCTGGGGAGGGCCCTCGAGCAGTACTTC. Translated: CSARTLGRALEQYF. The V and J genes are TRBV20-1 and TRBJ2-7; 7 bases map to TRBD2. The CDR3 length is 14 residues. The V gene's germline CDR1 is DFQATT and CDR2 SNEGSKA (reference sequence). Trimming at V came to 3 bases and at J to 6 bases, leaving 11 bases not matched to a gene.

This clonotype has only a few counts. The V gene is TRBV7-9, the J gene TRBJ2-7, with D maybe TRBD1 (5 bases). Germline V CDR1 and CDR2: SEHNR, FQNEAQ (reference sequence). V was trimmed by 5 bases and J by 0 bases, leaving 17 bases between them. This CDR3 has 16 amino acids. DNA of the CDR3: TGTGCCAGCAGCCACCCGACAGCCCCTCTCTCCTACGAGCAGTACTTC. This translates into CASSHPTAPLSYEQYF.